Following are 30 T cell receptor beta chains from one sample sequenced in a study of beta chain features in type 1 diabetes. Their specific antigens are unknown. All of the isolated RNA was reverse transcribed, so expressed TCRB transcripts were sequenced. Data came from immunoSEQ multiplex PCR; TCRdb stores just in-frame clones and leaves some out. The table has around 150,000 clones, around 63% seen once. Overall study results and limits: Type 1 diabetes patients had moderately but significantly shorter TCRB CDR3s in all four CD4+ subsets.

The sequencing sample was made of naive CD4+ T cells from blood. The source is a man aged 25 to 45 with type 1 diabetes.

The J gene is TRBJ2-2, the V gene TRBV2; D is tentatively TRBD1 or TRBD2 (5 bases each). Germline CDR1 SNHLY, CDR2 FYNNEI. This CDR3 is 15 amino acids long. Trimming took 7 bases from V and 5 from J, leaving 17 bases between them. CDR3 in amino acids: CASTPGASGTGELFF. The CDR3 region has the DNA TGTGCCAGCACTCCCGGGGCTAGTGGGACCGGGGAGCTGTTTTTT.

V gene TRBV7-9 combines with J gene TRBJ1-4; 9 positions match TRBD1. The CDR3 is made up of 15 amino acids. CDR1 and CDR2 from the germline V gene are SEHNR and FQNEAQ (reference sequence). J was trimmed by 4 bases and V by 5 bases; bases with no gene match: 5. CDR3: CASSQDRGNNEKLFF. Written as DNA, the CDR3 is TGTGCCAGCAGCCAGGACAGGGGAAATAATGAAAAACTGTTTTTT. The complete variable domain, with remaining parts taken from reference TRBV7-9 and TRBJ1-4, reads DTGVSQNPRHKITKRGQNVTFRCDPISEHNRLYWYRQTLGQGPEFLTYFQNEAQLEKSRLLSDRFSAERPKGSFSTLEIQRTEQGDSAMYLCASSQDRGNNEKLFFGSGTQLSVL.

J is TRBJ2-7 and V is TRBV7-2, with 7 positions matching TRBD2. J was trimmed by 0 bases and V by 5 bases; bases with no gene match: 4. This CDR3 is 14 amino acids long. CDR1 is SGHTA and CDR2 is FQGNSA in the germline V gene. In DNA, the CDR3 is TGTGCCAGCAGCCCCCGGGACTACTCCTACGAGCAGTACTTC. It translates to CASSPRDYSYEQYF.

V and J are TRBV6-5 and TRBJ2-7, with a possible D match to TRBD1 (6 bases). CDR3 size: 13 residues. Germline V gives CDR1 MNHEY, CDR2 SVGAGI. With 2 bases removed from V and 6 bases from J, the gap between germline ends came to 11 bases. This chain's CDR3 is CASSYLQGSEQYF. The CDR3 bases are TGTGCCAGCAGTTACCTGCAGGGGTCCGAGCAGTACTTC.

Concerning this clone: Other nucleotide sequences in the sample specify the same CDR3. The chain combines TRBV29-1 with TRBJ2-3, with unresolved D. The CDR3 covers 11 residues. Trimming cost V 2 bases and J 4 bases, with 4 bases left between them. Germline V gene sequence: CDR1 SQVTM, CDR2 ANQGSEA. CDR3: CSVESADTQYF. In DNA form, the CDR3 reads TGCAGCGTTGAATCCGCAGATACGCAGTATTTT.

This clone was seen a few times. The rearrangement links TRBV21-1 to TRBJ2-7. TRBV21-1 is deemed a pseudogene. This CDR3 spans 10 amino acids. In DNA, the CDR3 is TGTGCCAGGGGAATAGGCAGCCAGTACTTC. Protein: CARGIGSQYF.

This clone was seen a handful of times. V gene TRBV29-1 combines with J gene TRBJ1-6; D is uncertain. This CDR3 spans 15 amino acids. CDR1 is SQVTM, CDR2 ANQGSEA, per germline. V was cut by 3 bases and J by 8 bases, with 17 bases left in between. CDR3 nucleotides: TGCAGCGTTGAGTCAGCTTGGGCTTTTGATTCACCCCTCCACTTT. Its protein product is CSVESAWAFDSPLHF.

This clone has just a few counts. The chain uses TRBV11-2 and TRBJ1-3; unclear D gene. V lost 5 bases to trimming and J lost 0 bases, with 11 bases between them. The CDR3 is 15 amino acids. Germline CDR1 SGHAT, CDR2 FQNNGV. CDR3 protein: CASSDIGFSGNTIYF. The CDR3 DNA reads as TGTGCCAGCAGCGATATTGGATTCTCTGGAAACACCATATATTTT.

Worth noting for this clone: Other DNA variants within this sample encode the same CDR3. The chain recombines TRBV7-9 with TRBJ2-7; D gene ambiguous. The germline CDR1 and CDR2 sequences are SEHNR and FQNEAQ (reference sequence). V lost 5 bases and J 2 bases, leaving 4 bases between the germline ends. This CDR3 has 11 residues. This CDR3 is CASSLTYEQYF. The CDR3 region has the DNA TGTGCCAGCAGCCTGACCTACGAGCAGTACTTC.

This clone was detected only a few times. The gene calls are TRBV7-2 and TRBJ2-3; D is ambiguous. Trimming pared 5 bases from V and 2 bases from J, leaving 2 bases between. The CDR3 covers 11 residues. The V gene's germline CDR1 is SGHTA and CDR2 FQGNSA. CDR3 in amino acids: CASSNTDTQYF. CDR3 coding DNA: TGTGCCAGCAGCAACACAGATACGCAGTATTTT.

This clone has a single count. The chain combines TRBV7-2 with TRBJ2-5; no clear D. V gave up 1 base and J gave up 2 bases, with 11 bases separating them. Germline V gene lookup returns CDR1 SGHTA and CDR2 FQGNSA. The CDR3 spans 15 residues. The CDR3 region is CASSLVTRRQETQYF. CDR3 bases: TGTGCCAGCAGCTTAGTCACCCGGCGGCAAGAGACCCAGTACTTC.

As regards this clone: This same CDR3 is encoded by further DNA sequences in the sample. V is TRBV29-1 and J is TRBJ2-6; D might be TRBD2 (6 bases). The CDR3 sequence is 13 residues long. Germline CDR1 is SQVTM and CDR2 is ANQGSEA. V shed 6 bases and J shed 2 bases, with 8 bases lying between them. CDR3 coding DNA: TGCAGCGTGCGGGGAGCTGGGGCCAACGTCCTGACTTTC. It codes for CSVRGAGANVLTF.

The rearrangement uses TRBV11-2 and TRBJ2-5; 7 positions match TRBD2. Germline assignment: CDR1 SGHAT and CDR2 FQNNGV. The CDR3 totals 15 residues. The trim removed 1 base at V and 2 bases at J, leaving 4 bases unmatched. The DNA of the CDR3 is TGTGCCAGCAGCTTAGCGGGGGGAGTACAAGAGACCCAGTACTTC. As protein: CASSLAGGVQETQYF.

V gene TRBV29-1 combines with J gene TRBJ2-4; weak D call: TRBD1 (5 bases). Trimming left V 6 bases short and J 0 bases short, with 9 bases between. The CDR3 runs 13 residues. Germline CDR1 reads SQVTM; CDR2 reads ANQGSEA. CDR3 protein: CSVSREAKNIQYF. The CDR3 nucleotides are TGCAGCGTCAGCAGGGAAGCCAAAAACATTCAGTACTTC.

The chain uses TRBV4-1 and TRBJ2-7, with TRBD1 matching over 7 bases. Germline V gives CDR1 MGHRA, CDR2 YSYEKL. The length of the CDR3 is 17 residues. With 0 bases clipped from V and 3 bases from J, the junction kept 11 bases outside the gene matches. The CDR3 DNA reads TGCGCCAGCAGCCAAGATTGGGCCCTCGGACAGGACTACGAGCAGTACTTC. This gives the protein CASSQDWALGQDYEQYF.

Notes on this clone: This CDR3 is also generated by other DNA sequences in the sample. V gene TRBV9 combines with J gene TRBJ1-6; D is uncertain. The CDR3 has 13 residues. CDR1 is SGDLS, CDR2 YYNGEE, per germline. V was shortened by 0 bases and J by 7 bases, with 5 bases between the two germline ends. The CDR3 protein is CASSVEGNSPLHF. DNA for the CDR3: TGTGCCAGCAGCGTAGAAGGGAATTCACCCCTCCACTTT.

The chain is built from TRBV29-1 and TRBJ1-1; 8 nucleotides align to TRBD1. Germline V CDR1 and CDR2: SQVTM, ANQGSEA. The CDR3 extends over 12 amino acids. V was clipped by 6 bases and J by 4 bases; unmatched bases: 4. This chain's CDR3 is CSVPQGATEAFF. In DNA, the CDR3 is TGCAGCGTGCCTCAGGGGGCCACTGAAGCTTTCTTT.

The V and J genes are TRBV7-9 and TRBJ1-2; the D gene is possibly TRBD1 (5 bases). The germline V gene encodes CDR1 SEHNR and CDR2 FQNEAQ (reference sequence). The CDR3 spans 15 residues. V was trimmed by 5 bases and J by 2 bases, leaving 15 bases between them. DNA for the CDR3: TGTGCCAGCAGCCCCCGGCTGACAGAAAACTATGGCTACACCTTC. It specifies CASSPRLTENYGYTF.

The rearrangement links TRBV20-1 to TRBJ2-5; D is undetermined. The CDR3 contains 10 residues. Trimming pared 6 bases from V and 5 bases from J, leaving 7 bases between. Germline V gene data show CDR1 as DFQATT and CDR2 as SNEGSKA (reference sequence). CDR3 sequence: CSAPWETQYF. The CDR3 DNA is TGCAGTGCGCCGTGGGAGACCCAGTACTTC.

This clone was observed once. The chain has TRBV6-5 and TRBJ1-1; a weak D match, TRBD1 (5 bases). CDR3 length equals 13 residues. The germline V gene encodes CDR1 MNHEY and CDR2 SVGAGI. With 6 bases removed from V and 4 bases from J, the gap between germline ends came to 12 bases. The CDR3 sequence is CASRQAAITEAFF. In DNA form, the CDR3 reads TGTGCCAGCAGACAGGCGGCTATCACTGAAGCTTTCTTT.

The chain joins TRBV27 to TRBJ2-3; 9 bases are a match to TRBD2. Unmatched junction bases numbered 8, after V lost 4 bases and J lost 6 bases. Germline CDR1 is MNHEY and CDR2 is SMNVEV (reference sequence). The CDR3 extends over 15 amino acids. The CDR3 spells CASSSLGLAADTQYF. For the CDR3, the DNA is TGTGCCAGCAGTTCCCTGGGACTAGCAGCGGATACGCAGTATTTT.

The table lists this clone with a few counts. Other DNA variants within this sample encode the same CDR3. The J gene is TRBJ2-7, the V gene TRBV29-1; D is uncertain. In germline, CDR1 is SQVTM, CDR2 ANQGSEA. Trimming took off 6 bases at V and 0 bases at J, with 6 bases between the two ends. This CDR3 has 11 amino acids. CDR3 protein: CSVANSYEQYF. CDR3 in DNA: TGCAGCGTCGCGAACTCCTACGAGCAGTACTTC.

The gene calls are TRBV7-9 and TRBJ2-7; D possibly corresponds to TRBD1 (5 bases). The V gene's germline CDR1 is SEHNR and CDR2 FQNEAQ (reference sequence). V lost 4 bases and J lost 1, with 8 bases in between. The CDR3 consists of 13 residues. CDR3 sequence reads: CASSSDRSYEQYF. In DNA, the CDR3 is TGTGCCAGCAGCTCCGACAGATCCTACGAGCAGTACTTC.

The CDR3 sequence: CASGPEADTQYF. CDR3 in DNA: TGTGCTAGTGGTCCGGAGGCAGATACGCAGTATTTT. This chain uses TRBV12-5 with TRBJ2-3, with a tentative D call TRBD2 (5 bases). V dropped 5 bases and J dropped 4 bases, with 7 bases sitting between them. Germline assignment: CDR1 LGHNT and CDR2 FRNRAP. The CDR3 has 12 residues.

This rearrangement joins TRBV7-2 to TRBJ2-3; a weak D match, TRBD2 (5 bases). CDR3 length equals 14 residues. The V and J ends lost 5 bases and 1 base respectively, with 10 bases between them. The germline V gene has CDR1 SGHTA and CDR2 FQGNSA. This CDR3 reads CASSTGSGTDTQYF. The CDR3 nucleotides read TGTGCCAGCAGCACGGGGTCGGGCACAGATACGCAGTATTTT. The full variable domain, its missing parts supplied by reference TRBV7-2 and TRBJ2-3, is GAGVSQSPSNKVTEKGKDVELRCDPISGHTALYWYRQSLGQGLEFLIYFQGNSAPDKSGLPSDRFSAERTGGSVSTLTIQRTQQEDSAVYLCASSTGSGTDTQYFGPGTRLTVL.

The chain employs TRBV28 and TRBJ2-3; D is unclear. This CDR3 has 12 amino acids. Germline CDR1 MDHEN, CDR2 SYDVKM. With 5 bases removed from V and 4 bases from J, the gap between germline ends came to 7 bases. The CDR3 DNA is TGTGCCAGCAGTCCCGGATCAGATACGCAGTATTTT. This codes for CASSPGSDTQYF.

This chain joins TRBV9 and TRBJ2-2, with a possible D match to TRBD1 (7 bases). Trimming removed 0 bases at V and 3 bases at J, with 15 bases between. This CDR3 is 17 amino acids long. Looked up from germline, CDR1 is SGDLS and CDR2 is YYNGEE. CDR3 DNA: TGTGCCAGCAGCGTAGTGGAGGGACAGATATACACCGGGGAGCTGTTTTTT. Residues: CASSVVEGQIYTGELFF.

This rearrangement joins TRBV6-5 to TRBJ2-2; no firm D call. Germline-derived CDR1 and CDR2 are MNHEY and SVGAGI. Deletions cut 0 bases from V and 0 bases from J, with 5 bases between. This CDR3 comprises 15 residues. In DNA form, the CDR3 reads TGTGCCAGCAGTTACTCATGGGCGAACACCGGGGAGCTGTTTTTT. Protein product: CASSYSWANTGELFF.

The chain couples TRBV10-1 to TRBJ2-1; the match to TRBD1 covers 12 bases. Germline CDR1 is WNHNN and CDR2 is SYGVQD (reference sequence). V was clipped by 5 bases and J by 9 bases; unmatched bases: 5. The CDR3 has 14 residues. CDR3 sequence: CASSSGQGASEQFF. The CDR3 nucleotides read TGCGCCAGCAGTTCGGGACAGGGGGCTAGTGAGCAGTTCTTC.

The chain joins TRBV7-9 to TRBJ2-7; 7 nucleotides agree with TRBD1. The CDR3 totals 14 residues. Trimming at V came to 5 bases and at J to 6 bases, leaving 10 bases not matched to a gene. Per the germline V gene, CDR1 is SEHNR and CDR2 is FQNEAQ (reference sequence). The CDR3 region is CASSPLDREGEQYF. CDR3 nucleotide sequence: TGTGCCAGCAGCCCATTAGACAGGGAAGGCGAGCAGTACTTC.